This T cell receptor (beta chain) stems from a study of OX40 agonist ivuxolimab in advanced cancers. This clone was detected only once. Measured with immunoSEQ multiplex PCR; TCRdb has only the in-frame clones, and not every one. The sample holds tens of thousands of clones, around 85% seen once. The germline V gene encodes CDR1 LGHNA and CDR2 YSLEER. The V and J ends lost 3 bases and 5 bases, in that order; junction bases with no gene match: 2. This CDR3 comprises 14 residues. The receptor was isolated from an adult with an advanced solid tumor such as melanoma, head and neck, liver or kidney cancer. The sample here was CD4+ or CD8+ T cells sorted from blood, taken in a trial of the OX40 agonist ivuxolimab. The gene calls are TRBV4-3 and TRBJ1-5; 9 nucleotides agree with TRBD1. This CDR3 reads CASSQRQGDQPQHF. The DNA of the CDR3 is TGCGCCAGCAGCCAGCGACAGGGGGATCAGCCCCAGCATTTT.